This T cell receptor beta chain was retrieved from a study of CD8 T cells in Susac syndrome. TCR beta sequencing was performed on blood CD8+ and CD4+ T cells. Included as multiple sclerosis controls were treatment-naive patients who had stable or active relapsing-remitting disease. TEMRA cells were FACS-enriched, unlike CD8+ and CD4+ T cells, which were negatively isolated. V was pared by 3 bases and J by 0 bases, with 9 bases between. CDR3 length equals 14 residues. Per germline, CDR1 SQVTM and CDR2 ANQGSEA. RNA totalling roughly 0.5 to 1 ug underwent reverse transcription with random hexamers. Across 54 Vbeta and 13 Jbeta, TCR beta CDR3 was amplified with immunoSEQ multiplex PCR. A single record per CDR3 protein comes from TCRdb applying MiXCR to the immunoSEQ multiplex PCR reads. The sample records 250,000 to 300,000 distinct CDR3 sequences, 65% to 90% being singletons.

The sample consisted of CD8+ T cells from PBMCs. The chain recombines TRBV29-1 with TRBJ1-3; D is possibly TRBD1 (5 bases). This receptor was obtained from a human donor with multiple sclerosis. CDR3 in DNA: TGCAGCGTTGAGTCAGGGAACTCTGGAAACACCATATATTTT. Residues: CSVESGNSGNTIYF.